This T cell receptor beta chain was observed in a study of cytotoxic CD8 clonotypes in ibrutinib-treated CLL. Study summary: Per sample, productive templates averaged around 250,000 and productive rearrangements averaged 94,082. Study conclusions and caveats: Starting clonality was above that of age-matched healthy donors and tracked circulating CD8+ T-cell counts. Public clonotypes showed up rarely, and on treatment they shrank or held steady.

Extraction of roughly 2 micrograms of genomic DNA from cryopreserved PBMCs supplied material for TCR beta libraries. Details on this clone: The antigen remains unidentified.

Sequenced by immunoSEQ multiplex PCR; TCRdb stores in-frame clones only, minus some. Altogether about 300,000 clones are present, about 61% being singletons, with the ten largest covering just under 6.5%. V was cut by 0 bases and J by 8 bases, with 11 bases left in between. Germline V gene lookup returns CDR1 MGHRA and CDR2 YSYEKL. There are 14 residues in the CDR3. The receptor comes from a human donor with chronic lymphocytic leukemia. The genes are TRBV4-1 and TRBJ2-1; no firm D call. The starting material was PBMCs, obtained after 36 months of ibrutinib treatment. The CDR3 region has the DNA TGCGCCAGCAGCCAAGATTCAAGCCGCGATGAGCAGTTCTTC. It yields the protein CASSQDSSRDEQFF.